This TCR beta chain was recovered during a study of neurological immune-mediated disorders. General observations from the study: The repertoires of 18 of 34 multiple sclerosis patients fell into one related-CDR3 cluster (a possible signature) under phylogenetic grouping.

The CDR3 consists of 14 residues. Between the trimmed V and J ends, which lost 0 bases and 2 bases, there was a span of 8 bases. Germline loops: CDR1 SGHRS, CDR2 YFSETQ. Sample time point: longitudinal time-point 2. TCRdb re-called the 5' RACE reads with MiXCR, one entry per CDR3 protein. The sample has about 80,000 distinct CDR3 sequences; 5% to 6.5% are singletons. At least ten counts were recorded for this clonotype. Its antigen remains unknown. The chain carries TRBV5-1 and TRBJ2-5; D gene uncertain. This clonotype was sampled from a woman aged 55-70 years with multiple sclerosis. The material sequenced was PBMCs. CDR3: CASSLAVKQETQYF. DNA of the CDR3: TGCGCCAGCAGCTTGGCCGTAAAACAAGAGACCCAGTACTTC. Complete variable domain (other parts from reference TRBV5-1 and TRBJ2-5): KAGVTQTPRYLIKTRGQQVTLSCSPISGHRSVSWYQQTPGQGLQFLFEYFSETQRNKGNFPGRFSGRQFSNSRSEMNVSTLELGDSALYLCASSLAVKQETQYFGPGTRLLVL.